This TCR beta chain was recovered during a study of blood T cell repertoires in COVID-19. Sequencing used immunoSEQ multiplex PCR; TCRdb keeps in-frame clones, though not all of them. Of 200,000 to 300,000 clones listed, 75% to 90% are singletons. The J segment lost 7 bases and the V segment lost 3 bases, leaving 12 bases of the junction unmatched. The CDR3 contains 16 residues. The germline CDR1 and CDR2 sequences are SEHNR and FQNEAQ (reference sequence). The TCR sequence derives from a man aged 40-49 years who had recovered from COVID-19. The sample was PBMCs or T cells enriched from blood (not recorded which). The V call is TRBV7-9, the J call TRBJ1-2; 9 bases are a match to TRBD1. CDR3 sequence: CASSFADRGSSTGYTF. In nucleotides, the CDR3 is TGTGCCAGCAGCTTTGCGGACAGGGGATCTTCGACTGGCTACACCTTC.